Here is one T cell receptor beta chain with its context. Antigen: not known. TCRdb's copy holds only in-frame clones and misses some; the assay was immunoSEQ multiplex PCR. The repertoire includes 70,000 to 95,000 clones, nearly 90% of them detected once, and roughly 2.8% sits in the top ten. This sample is drawn from a study of T cell responses to AZD1222 COVID-19 vaccine. General study results and limits: A rise in Spike-specific TCR breadth and depth followed two AZD1222 doses. Clonal diversity may have been underestimated, and the donors were mostly white British, with more females than males. Epitopes outside B.1.351 and B.1.1.7 mutated regions reportedly drew nearly half of spike TCRs. Seropositive status at baseline applied to only five to seven AZD1222 recipients.

The CDR3 loop spans 15 amino acids. The V and J ends lost 0 bases and 4 bases respectively, with 12 bases between them. CDR1 and CDR2 from the germline V gene are MRHNA and SNTAGT. Sample: peripheral blood, taken on day 0 of MenACWY control vaccination. The chain recombines TRBV6-4 with TRBJ1-2; the D is unclear. This TCR derives from an adult in good health. The CDR3 DNA reads as TGTGCCAGCAGTGACTCAATCGGAGGGCGCTATGGCTACACCTTC. Translated: CASSDSIGGRYGYTF.